The clone carrying this TCR beta chain appeared a few times. The antigen is undetermined. This specimen comes from a study of identical twins. Unique molecular identifiers were present on the cDNA, and a universal primer site came from template switching. Via MiXCR, TCRdb re-called the 5' RACE reads, giving one row per CDR3 protein. The sample has 450,000 or so distinct CDR3 sequences; about 18% are singletons. The CDR3 totals 13 residues. Per germline, CDR1 MNHNS and CDR2 SASEGT. Trimming stripped 4 bases from V and 3 bases from J, with 9 bases between. Study results and limitations: Partly confounded zero-insertion analyses could result from invariant MAIT and iNKT cells.

Sequencing was carried out using naive T cells sorted from blood. The gene calls are TRBV6-1 and TRBJ1-1; D unresolved. This TCR came from a man aged 50-59 years in good health. The CDR3, as DNA: TGTGCCAGCAGTGTTTCCCGGGACACTGAAGCTTTCTTT. It is translated as CASSVSRDTEAFF.